The present entry profiles one T cell receptor (beta chain) with its context. V was clipped by 1 base and J by 4 bases; unmatched bases: 2. Looked up from germline, CDR1 is SGHNT and CDR2 is YENEEA. This CDR3 is built from 14 residues. TCRdb's table, derived via immunoSEQ multiplex PCR, lists solely in-frame clones and lacks some. The sample carries about 150,000 clones, roughly 87% recorded once. Time point defined: blood 2 weeks post-SBRT. Treatment described: 15 Gy SBRT to primary tumor, nephrectomy 4 weeks later. The data were taken from a study of radiation and T cells in renal cell carcinoma. The chain has TRBV11-3 and TRBJ2-7; 9 positions agree with TRBD1. The source is a woman aged 50 to 60 with renal cell carcinoma. The source was blood, collected from a patient whose treatment included radiotherapy and nephrectomy. The CDR3, as DNA: TGTGCCAGCAGCTTAGGGGGACAGGGTTACGAGCAGTACTTC. It yields the protein CASSLGGQGYEQYF. Full variable domain (rest looked up from reference TRBV11-3 and TRBJ2-7): EAGVVQSPRYKIIEKKQPVAFWCNPISGHNTLYWYLQNLGQGPELLIRYENEEAVDDSQLPKDRFSAERLKGVDSTLKIQPAELGDSAVYLCASSLGGQGYEQYFGPGTRLTVT.